This T cell receptor beta chain was obtained from a study of T-cell memory formation after mild COVID-19. A few counts support this clonotype. The length of the CDR3 is 14 residues. V was clipped by 0 bases and J by 3 bases, with 6 bases between them. The germline V gene has CDR1 LNHNV and CDR2 YYDKDF (reference sequence). Constant-segment primers were used for 5'RACE, and the resulting TCR alpha and TCR beta cDNA libraries carried sample barcodes and UMIs. MiXCR, run by TCRdb on the 5' RACE reads, gives a single entry per CDR3 protein. The sample consists of about 360,000 distinct CDR3 sequences, under 15% of them appearing once.

The sequence was collected from a man younger than 35 who had mild COVID-19 (a few samples of this study predate the infection). Cell type and time point are not known. Sequencing was done on a sample of PBMCs or a T cell subset sorted from them (not recorded which). The chain carries TRBV15 and TRBJ2-1; D call uncertain. As DNA, the CDR3 is TGTGCCACCAGCAGAGAAAGAAGCTACAATGAGCAGTTCTTC. It is translated as CATSRERSYNEQFF.